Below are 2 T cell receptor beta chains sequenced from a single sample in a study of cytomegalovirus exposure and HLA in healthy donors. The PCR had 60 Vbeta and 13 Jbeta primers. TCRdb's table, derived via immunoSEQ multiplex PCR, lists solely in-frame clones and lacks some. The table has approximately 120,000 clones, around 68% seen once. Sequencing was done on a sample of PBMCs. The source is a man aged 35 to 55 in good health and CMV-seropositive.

CDR3 sequence (DNA): TGTGCCAGCACCCTTTCGAGGGAGTCGAGGGGCTACACCTTC. Amino acids: CASTLSRESRGYTF. The V and J genes are TRBV2 and TRBJ1-2; no reliable D call. This CDR3 has 14 amino acids. The germline CDR1 and CDR2 sequences are SNHLY and FYNNEI. V shed 7 bases and J shed 8 bases, with 20 bases lying between them.

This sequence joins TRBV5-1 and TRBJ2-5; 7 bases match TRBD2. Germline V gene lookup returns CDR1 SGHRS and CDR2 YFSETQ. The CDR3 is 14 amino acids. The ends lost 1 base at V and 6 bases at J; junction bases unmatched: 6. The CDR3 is CASSLISGGKTQYF. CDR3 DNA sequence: TGCGCCAGCAGCTTGATTTCCGGGGGGAAGACCCAGTACTTC. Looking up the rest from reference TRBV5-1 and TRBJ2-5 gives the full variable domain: KAGVTQTPRYLIKTRGQQVTLSCSPISGHRSVSWYQQTPGQGLQFLFEYFSETQRNKGNFPGRFSGRQFSNSRSEMNVSTLELGDSALYLCASSLISGGKTQYFGPGTRLLVL.